This T cell receptor (beta chain) stems from a study of blood T cell repertoires in COVID-19. V was trimmed by 4 bases and J by 7 bases, leaving 15 bases between them. This CDR3 has 14 amino acids. CDR1 is SGHRS, CDR2 YFSETQ, per germline. In the original processing: It was from reference gene primer amplification that nucleated cell counts were estimated. Here immunoSEQ multiplex PCR was the method, and the copy in TCRdb shows in-frame clones only, minus some. V and J calls and clone size are copied from that table; D and trimming were computed from the DNA. The table records about 26,000 clones, roughly 90% of them present only once.

V gene TRBV5-1 combines with J gene TRBJ2-1, with D tentatively TRBD2 (5 bases). This clonotype was obtained from a human donor in a cohort sampled during active COVID-19. The material sequenced was peripheral blood. CDR3 sequence reads: CASSRSAVENEQFF. The CDR3 DNA reads as TGCGCCAGCAGCCGTAGCGCCGTCGAGAATGAGCAGTTCTTC.